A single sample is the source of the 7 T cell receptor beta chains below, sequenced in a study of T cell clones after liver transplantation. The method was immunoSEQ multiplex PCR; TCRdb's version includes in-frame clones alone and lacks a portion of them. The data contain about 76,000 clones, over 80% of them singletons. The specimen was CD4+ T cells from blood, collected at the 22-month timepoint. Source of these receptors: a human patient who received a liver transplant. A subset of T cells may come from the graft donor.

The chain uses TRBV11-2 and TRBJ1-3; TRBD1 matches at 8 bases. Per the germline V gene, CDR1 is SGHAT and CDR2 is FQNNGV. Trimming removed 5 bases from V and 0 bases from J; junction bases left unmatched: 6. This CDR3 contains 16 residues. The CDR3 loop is CASSANRGSSGNTIYF. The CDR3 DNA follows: TGTGCCAGCAGCGCAAACAGGGGGAGCTCTGGAAACACCATATATTTT.

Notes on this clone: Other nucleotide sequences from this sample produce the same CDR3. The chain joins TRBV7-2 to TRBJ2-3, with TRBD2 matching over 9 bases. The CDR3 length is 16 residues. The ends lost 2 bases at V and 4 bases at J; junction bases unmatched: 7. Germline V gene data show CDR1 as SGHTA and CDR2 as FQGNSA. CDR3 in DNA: TGTGCCAGCAGCTTAATGGGCGGGGGGGCCTCAGATACGCAGTATTTT. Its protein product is CASSLMGGGASDTQYF.

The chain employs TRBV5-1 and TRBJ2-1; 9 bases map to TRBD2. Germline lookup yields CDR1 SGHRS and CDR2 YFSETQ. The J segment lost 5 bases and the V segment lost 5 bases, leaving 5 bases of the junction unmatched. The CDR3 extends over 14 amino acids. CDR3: CASRVTSGHNEQFF. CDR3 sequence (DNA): TGCGCCAGCAGAGTGACTAGCGGACACAATGAGCAGTTCTTC.

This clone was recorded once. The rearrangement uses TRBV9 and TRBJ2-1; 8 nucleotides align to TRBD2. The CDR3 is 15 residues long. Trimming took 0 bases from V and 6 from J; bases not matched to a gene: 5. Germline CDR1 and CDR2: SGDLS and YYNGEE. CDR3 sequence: CASSVDTSGGNEQFF. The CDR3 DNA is TGTGCCAGCAGCGTAGATACTAGCGGAGGCAATGAGCAGTTCTTC.

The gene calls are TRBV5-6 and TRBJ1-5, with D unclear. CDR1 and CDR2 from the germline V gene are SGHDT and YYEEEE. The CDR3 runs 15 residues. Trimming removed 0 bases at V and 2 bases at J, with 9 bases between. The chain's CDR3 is CASSLGQAGNQPQHF. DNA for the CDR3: TGTGCCAGCAGCTTGGGGCAGGCAGGCAATCAGCCCCAGCATTTT.

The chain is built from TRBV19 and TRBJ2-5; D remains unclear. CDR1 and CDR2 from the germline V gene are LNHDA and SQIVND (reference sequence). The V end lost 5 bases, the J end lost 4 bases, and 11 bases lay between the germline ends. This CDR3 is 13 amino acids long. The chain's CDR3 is CASSAVLPETQYF. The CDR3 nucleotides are TGTGCCAGTAGTGCTGTCCTACCAGAGACCCAGTACTTC.

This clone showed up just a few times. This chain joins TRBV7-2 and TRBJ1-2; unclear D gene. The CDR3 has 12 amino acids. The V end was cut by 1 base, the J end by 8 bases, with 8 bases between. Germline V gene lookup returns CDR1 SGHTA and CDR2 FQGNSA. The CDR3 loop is CASSLEGGGYTF. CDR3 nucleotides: TGTGCCAGCAGCTTAGAGGGAGGGGGCTACACCTTC.